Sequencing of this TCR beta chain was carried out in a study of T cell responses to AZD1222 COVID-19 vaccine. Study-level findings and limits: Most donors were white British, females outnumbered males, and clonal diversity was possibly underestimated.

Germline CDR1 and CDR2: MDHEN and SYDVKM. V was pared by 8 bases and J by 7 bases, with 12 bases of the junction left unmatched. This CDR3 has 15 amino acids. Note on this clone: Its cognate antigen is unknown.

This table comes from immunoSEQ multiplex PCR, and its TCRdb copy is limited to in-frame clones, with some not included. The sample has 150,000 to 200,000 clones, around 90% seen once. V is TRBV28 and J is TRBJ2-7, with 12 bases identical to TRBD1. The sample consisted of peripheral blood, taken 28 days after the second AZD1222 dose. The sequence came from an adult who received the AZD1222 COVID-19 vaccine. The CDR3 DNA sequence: TGTGCCAGCCGGAACTTGGGACAGGGGGCTCGAGAGCAGTACTTC. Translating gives CASRNLGQGAREQYF.